Sequencing of this T cell receptor (beta chain) was carried out in a study of T cells in Graves' hyperthyroidism and ophthalmopathy. The study's findings and limits: Before onset, by a median of approximately 5.9 months, the model predicted ophthalmopathy. Using 13 V-J features, a model discriminated ophthalmopathy from stable hyperthyroidism.

This CDR3 comprises 13 residues. The V gene lost 4 bases and the J gene lost 4 bases, with 10 bases spanning the gap. Germline V lookup: CDR1 SGHVS, CDR2 FQNEAQ. TCR beta CDR3 sequences were amplified from RNA transcripts. In the first-round RT-PCR of the TCR CDR3, the HTBI primer set was used. MiXCR, applied by TCRdb to the multiplex PCR reads, yields one record per CDR3 protein. The data hold a few hundred thousand distinct CDR3 sequences, with about 15% observed a single time. About this clonotype itself: Its antigen is as yet unknown. A much larger clonotype is one base distant, so this may be a read error.

Patients were excluded for uncontrolled infection, other autoimmune disease, pregnancy or lactation. On the basis of clinical symptoms, serum thyroxine and TRAb, thyroid ultrasound and orbital computed tomography, diagnoses were made. This sequence originates from a woman aged 25-40 years with Graves' hyperthyroidism. The source material was blood. The genes are TRBV7-8 and TRBJ2-5, with D unresolved. In DNA form, the CDR3 reads TGTGCCAGCAGCTCCGAGACTGGAGAGACCCAGTACTTC. Translation gives CASSSETGETQYF.